The present T cell receptor (beta chain) was sequenced within a study of technical replicates of blood from a few donors listed by TCRdb under 2017. Library generation was performed with the immunoSEQ multiplex PCR assay. TCRdb's version of the immuneACCESS table is confined to in-frame rearrangements and falls short of the full clone set. An unresolved V gene accounts for under half of the shortfall where checked; the remainder is of unknown origin. This sample is represented by nearly 90,000 clones; more than 85% of them were singletons. The ten largest account for 0.34% of the sample. This clone appeared once. Its antigen has not been determined. No base qualities exist here, and no much larger clone lies one base off it. This receptor was obtained from a human donor in good health. The specimen was T cells isolated from PBMCs.

CDR3 reads: CASSYGPGLYNEQFF. The DNA reads as follows: TGTGCCAGCAGTTACGGCCCAGGGCTGTACAATGAGCAGTTCTTC. The sequence links TRBV6-5 to TRBJ2-1; possibly the D gene is TRBD1, per 5 matching bases. As encoded in the germline V gene, CDR1 is MNHEY while CDR2 is SVGAGI. V loses 2 bases of germline sequence and J loses 4 bases, and the interval between the two ends is 12 bases. CDR3 length: 15 amino acids, cysteine to phenylalanine. The only DNA kept is the CDR3, 45 bases in frame from the first base.